This TCR beta chain was identified during a study of T cell changes during pregnancy in multiple sclerosis. Clones were sequenced by immunoSEQ multiplex PCR, and TCRdb holds only the in-frame ones, with some missing. The table lists under 75,000 clones, about nine tenths of them singletons. The germline gives CDR1 GTSNPN, CDR2 SVGIG (reference sequence). V shed 2 bases, J shed 9 bases, and the junction held 13 bases outside the gene matches. CDR3 length: 16 residues. This chain links TRBV30 with TRBJ1-6, with TRBD1 matching over 7 bases. This clonotype was sampled from a female donor with multiple sclerosis, enrolled in a pregnancy study. The source material was peripheral blood, sampled in the first trimester of pregnancy. The CDR3 bases are TGTGCCTGGAGTCGACAGGGCGTCCCCTTTAGTTCACCCCTCCACTTT. Its protein product is CAWSRQGVPFSSPLHF.